A selection of T cell receptor beta chains follows, all from one sample in a study of cytotoxic CD8 clonotypes in ibrutinib-treated CLL. Method: immunoSEQ multiplex PCR; TCRdb's copy keeps in-frame clones and lacks some. The data show fewer than 100,000 clones, 85% to 90% seen once. Specimen: PBMCs, collected before ibrutinib treatment. All receptors come from a human donor with chronic lymphocytic leukemia. The CDR3 runs from the conserved cysteine through the conserved F or W. Each record gives: D gene, J gene, V gene, clone size, CDR3 DNA, CDR3 protein. D genes are given only for firm matches. Clone size is shown for a subset of rows, as once, few, many or a class of expanded clone.

-	TRBJ1-1	TRBV27	-	TGTGCCAGCAACCGAGTTCCCCCAGGGTACGAAGCTTTCTTT	CASNRVPPGYEAFF
-	TRBJ1-1	TRBV6-5	few	TGTGCCAGCAGTTACCCAAGGGGGGGGAGCAACACTGAAGCTTTCTTT	CASSYPRGGSNTEAFF
-	TRBJ1-2	TRBV2	-	TGTGCCAGCAGTAGAGACAGTTATGGCTACACCTTC	CASSRDSYGYTF
TRBD1	TRBJ1-2	TRBV5-1	-	TGCGCCAGCAGCCCAAGGGACAGGGACCTAGGCTACACCTTC	CASSPRDRDLGYTF
-	TRBJ2-7	TRBV7-9	once	TGTGCCAGCAGCTTAGCGGAGGGCATGGCCTACGAGCAGTACTTC	CASSLAEGMAYEQYF
-	TRBJ1-2	TRBV2	-	TGTGCCAGCAGTGACCTGAGGGGGGTAGGAGGCTACACCTTC	CASSDLRGVGGYTF
-	TRBJ1-1	TRBV18	once	TGTGCCAGCTCACTCGGACAGAACACTGAAGCTTTCTTT	CASSLGQNTEAFF
TRBD2	TRBJ2-7	TRBV9	-	TGTGCCAGCAGCGAAAGCGGGGTTACGAAGCAGTACTTC	CASSESGVTKQYF
TRBD2	TRBJ2-7	TRBV11-2	-	TGTGCCAGCAGCTTAGATCTAAGCGGGAGAGGATGGGAGCAGTACTTC	CASSLDLSGRGWEQYF
TRBD1	TRBJ2-7	TRBV29-1	-	TGCAGCGCTACGGGACAGACCTACGAGCAGTACTTC	CSATGQTYEQYF
-	TRBJ2-2	TRBV19	-	TGTGCCAGTACGCGCTTTTCTGTTATCACCGGGGAGCTGTTTTTT	CASTRFSVITGELFF
TRBD1	TRBJ2-7	TRBV11-2	once	TGTGCCAGCAGCGTCGACAGGGTCCTGGACGAGCAGTACTTC	CASSVDRVLDEQYF
-	TRBJ2-1	TRBV9	-	TGTGCCAGCAGCGATCCAGTCTCCAATGAGCAGTTCTTC	CASSDPVSNEQFF
TRBD1	TRBJ2-2	TRBV10-1	-	TGCGCCAGTAGACAGGGTTCGAACACCGGGGAGCTGTTTTTT	CASRQGSNTGELFF
TRBD2	TRBJ2-5	TRBV5-4	-	TGTGCCAGCAGCTTGGGTCGGGAGGGCCTGAAAGAGACCCAGTACTTC	CASSLGREGLKETQYF
-	TRBJ1-2	TRBV4-3	-	TGCGCCAGCAGCCAAGAGTCCCAGGCCAACCTCTATGGCTACACCTTC	CASSQESQANLYGYTF
-	TRBJ2-7	TRBV2	once	TGTGCCAGCGGTGATGGCAGGGCCTCCTACGAGCAGTACTTC	CASGDGRASYEQYF
TRBD2	TRBJ2-7	TRBV4-1	few	TGCGCCAGCAGCCAAGTAGCGACTAGCTTCGGGAGCAATTACGAGCAGTACTTC	CASSQVATSFGSNYEQYF
-	TRBJ2-3	TRBV5-1	-	TGCGCCAGCAGCCCGGGGACTGGGACAGATACGCAGTATTTT	CASSPGTGTDTQYF
-	TRBJ1-5	TRBV10-1	-	TGCGCCAGCAGTCCTAGACGCAGGGTCTGGGTTCTTGGCAATCAGCCCCAGCATTTT	CASSPRRRVWVLGNQPQHF
-	TRBJ2-7	TRBV5-4	-	TGTGCCAGCAACCCCGTCGGGGACTCCTACGAGCAGTACTTC	CASNPVGDSYEQYF
-	TRBJ1-2	TRBV5-6	-	TGTGCCACAGAGGGACGGGATTTGAGTGGCTACACCTTC	CATEGRDLSGYTF
TRBD1	TRBJ2-6	TRBV5-1	-	TGCGCCAGCAGGCATCGGGACAGCGTATCCATAAGCTCTGGGGCCAACGTCCTGACTTTC	CASRHRDSVSISSGANVLTF
TRBD1	TRBJ2-7	TRBV19	few	TGTGCCAGTAGTCCCCAGGGGACAGGGCATTACGAGCAGTACTTC	CASSPQGTGHYEQYF
TRBD1	TRBJ1-5	TRBV27	-	TGTGCCAGCAGTTTGTCCCAGGGGGGCCCCCAGCATTTT	CASSLSQGGPQHF